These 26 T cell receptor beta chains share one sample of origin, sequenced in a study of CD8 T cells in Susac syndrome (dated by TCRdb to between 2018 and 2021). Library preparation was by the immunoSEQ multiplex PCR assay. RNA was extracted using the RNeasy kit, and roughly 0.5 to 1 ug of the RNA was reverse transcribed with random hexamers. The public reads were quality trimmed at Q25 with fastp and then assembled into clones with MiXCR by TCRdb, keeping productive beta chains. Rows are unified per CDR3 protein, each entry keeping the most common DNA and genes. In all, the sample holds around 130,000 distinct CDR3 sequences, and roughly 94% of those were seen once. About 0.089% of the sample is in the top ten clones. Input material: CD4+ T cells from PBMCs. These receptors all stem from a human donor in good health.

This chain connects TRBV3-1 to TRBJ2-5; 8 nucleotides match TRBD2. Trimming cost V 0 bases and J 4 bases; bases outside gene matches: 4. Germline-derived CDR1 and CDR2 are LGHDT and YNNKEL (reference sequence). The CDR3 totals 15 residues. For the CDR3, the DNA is TGTGCCAGCAGCCAAGATACGGGAGGGGTAGAGACCCAGTACTTC. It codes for CASSQDTGGVETQYF.

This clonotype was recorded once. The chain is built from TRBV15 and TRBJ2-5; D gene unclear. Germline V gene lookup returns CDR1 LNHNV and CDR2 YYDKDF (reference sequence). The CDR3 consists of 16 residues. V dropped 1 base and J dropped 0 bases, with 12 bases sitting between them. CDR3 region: CATSRGDVGYQETQYF. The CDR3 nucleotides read TGTGCCACCAGCAGAGGTGACGTAGGATACCAAGAGACCCAGTACTTC.

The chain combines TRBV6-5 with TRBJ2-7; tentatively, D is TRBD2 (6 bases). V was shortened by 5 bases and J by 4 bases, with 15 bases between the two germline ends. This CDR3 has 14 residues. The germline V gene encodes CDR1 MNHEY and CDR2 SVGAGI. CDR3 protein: CASSPPGEKYEQYF. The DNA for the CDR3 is TGTGCCAGCAGTCCCCCGGGGGAGAAATACGAGCAGTACTTC.

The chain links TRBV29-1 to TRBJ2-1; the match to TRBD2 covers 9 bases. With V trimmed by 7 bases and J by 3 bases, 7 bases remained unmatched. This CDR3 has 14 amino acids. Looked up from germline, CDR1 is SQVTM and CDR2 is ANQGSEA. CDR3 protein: CSALPSGVYNEQFF. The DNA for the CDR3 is TGCAGCGCCCTGCCTAGCGGGGTCTACAATGAGCAGTTCTTC.

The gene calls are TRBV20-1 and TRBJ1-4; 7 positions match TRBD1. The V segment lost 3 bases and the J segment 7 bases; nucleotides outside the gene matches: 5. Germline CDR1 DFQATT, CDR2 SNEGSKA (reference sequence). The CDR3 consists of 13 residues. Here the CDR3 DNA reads TGCAGTGCTAGGCCGGCAGGGGGTGAAAAACTGTTTTTT. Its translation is CSARPAGGEKLFF.

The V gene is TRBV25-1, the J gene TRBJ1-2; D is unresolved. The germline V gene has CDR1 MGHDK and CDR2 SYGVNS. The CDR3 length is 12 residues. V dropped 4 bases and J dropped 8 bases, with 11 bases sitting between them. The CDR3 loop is CASSGHTRGYTF. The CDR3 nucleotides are TGTGCCAGCAGTGGGCACACAAGGGGCTACACCTTC.

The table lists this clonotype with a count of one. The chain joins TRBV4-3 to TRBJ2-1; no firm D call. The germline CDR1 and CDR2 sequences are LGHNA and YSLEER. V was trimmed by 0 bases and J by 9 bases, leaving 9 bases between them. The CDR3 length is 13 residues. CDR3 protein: CASSQEPMGEQFF. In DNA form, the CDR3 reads TGCGCCAGCAGCCAAGAACCCATGGGTGAGCAGTTCTTC.

The CDR3 sequence is CASTKGRTQYF. The CDR3 DNA follows: TGTGCCAGCACCAAAGGGAGGACCCAGTACTTC. The rearrangement links TRBV25-1 to TRBJ2-5; maybe TRBD2 (5 bases). V was clipped by 7 bases and J by 7 bases, with 10 bases between them. The CDR3 is 11 residues long. Looked up from germline, CDR1 is MGHDK and CDR2 is SYGVNS.

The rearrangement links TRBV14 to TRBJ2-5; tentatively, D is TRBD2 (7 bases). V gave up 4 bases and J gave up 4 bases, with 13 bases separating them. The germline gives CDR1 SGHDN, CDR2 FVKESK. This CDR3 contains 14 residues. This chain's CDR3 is CASSPEGGGETQYF. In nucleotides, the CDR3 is TGTGCCAGCAGCCCCGAGGGGGGGGGAGAGACCCAGTACTTC.

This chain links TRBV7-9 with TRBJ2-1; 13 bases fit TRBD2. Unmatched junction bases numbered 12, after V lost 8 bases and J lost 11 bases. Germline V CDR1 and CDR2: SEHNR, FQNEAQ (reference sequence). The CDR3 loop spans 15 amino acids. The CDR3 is CASLRGTSGKRQQFF. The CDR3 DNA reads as TGTGCCAGCCTCAGAGGGACTAGCGGGAAAAGACAGCAGTTCTTC.

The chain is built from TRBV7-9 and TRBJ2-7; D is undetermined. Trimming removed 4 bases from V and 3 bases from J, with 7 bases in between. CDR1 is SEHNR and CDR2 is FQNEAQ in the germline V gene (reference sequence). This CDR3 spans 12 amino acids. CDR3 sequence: CASSSFGYEQYF. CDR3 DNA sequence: TGTGCCAGCAGCTCCTTCGGCTACGAGCAGTACTTC.

As DNA, the CDR3 is TGTGCCAGCAGCCAAGGACTCGGGGCGGGCACCGGGGAGCTGTTTTTT. Translating gives CASSQGLGAGTGELFF. The chain carries TRBV4-2 and TRBJ2-2; tentatively, D is TRBD1 or TRBD2 (5 bases each). Germline loops: CDR1 LGHNA, CDR2 YNFKEQ. The CDR3 covers 16 residues. Trimming removed 1 base at V and 4 bases at J, with 13 bases between.

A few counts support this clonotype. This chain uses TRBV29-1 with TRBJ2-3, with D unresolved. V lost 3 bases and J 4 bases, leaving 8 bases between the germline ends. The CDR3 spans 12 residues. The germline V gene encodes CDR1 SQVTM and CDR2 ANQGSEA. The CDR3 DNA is TGCAGCGTTGAGGACGGTTCAGATACGCAGTATTTT. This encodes CSVEDGSDTQYF.

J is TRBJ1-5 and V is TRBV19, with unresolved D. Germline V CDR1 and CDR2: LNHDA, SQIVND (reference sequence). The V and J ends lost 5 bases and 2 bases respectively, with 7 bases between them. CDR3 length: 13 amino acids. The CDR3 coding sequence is TGTGCCAGTAGTTCGCGGGGCAATCAGCCCCAGCATTTT. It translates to CASSSRGNQPQHF.

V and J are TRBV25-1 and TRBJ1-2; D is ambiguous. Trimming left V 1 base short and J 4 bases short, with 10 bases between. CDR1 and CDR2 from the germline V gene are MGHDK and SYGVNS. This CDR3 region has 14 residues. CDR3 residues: CASSELSGLYGYTF. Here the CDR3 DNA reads TGTGCCAGCAGTGAATTATCCGGCCTCTATGGCTACACCTTC.

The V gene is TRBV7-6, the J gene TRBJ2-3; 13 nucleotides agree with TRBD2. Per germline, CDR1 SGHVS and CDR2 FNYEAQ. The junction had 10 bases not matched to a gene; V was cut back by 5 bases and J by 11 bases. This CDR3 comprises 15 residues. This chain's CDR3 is CASSPTILAGGKQYF. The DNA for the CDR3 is TGTGCCAGCAGCCCAACTATACTAGCGGGAGGGAAGCAGTATTTT.

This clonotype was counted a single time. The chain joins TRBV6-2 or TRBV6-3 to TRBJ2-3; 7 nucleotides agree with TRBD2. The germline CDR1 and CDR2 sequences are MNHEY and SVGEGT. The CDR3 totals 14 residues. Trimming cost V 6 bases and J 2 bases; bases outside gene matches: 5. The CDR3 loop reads CASRRLAATDTQYF. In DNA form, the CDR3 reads TGTGCCAGCAGGAGGCTAGCGGCCACAGATACGCAGTATTTT.

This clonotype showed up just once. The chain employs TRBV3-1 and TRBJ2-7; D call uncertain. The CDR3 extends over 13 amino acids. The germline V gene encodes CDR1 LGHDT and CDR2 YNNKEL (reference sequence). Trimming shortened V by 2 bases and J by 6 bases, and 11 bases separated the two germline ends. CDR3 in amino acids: CASSQTGFSEQYF. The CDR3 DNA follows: TGTGCCAGCAGCCAAACCGGTTTTAGCGAGCAGTACTTC.

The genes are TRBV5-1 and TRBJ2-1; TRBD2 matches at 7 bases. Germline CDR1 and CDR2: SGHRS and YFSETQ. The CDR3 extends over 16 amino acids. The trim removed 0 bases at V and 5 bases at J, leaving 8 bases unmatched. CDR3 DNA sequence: TGCGCCAGCAGCTTGGCCGGGCTAGCGGTAAACAATGAGCAGTTCTTC. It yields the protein CASSLAGLAVNNEQFF.

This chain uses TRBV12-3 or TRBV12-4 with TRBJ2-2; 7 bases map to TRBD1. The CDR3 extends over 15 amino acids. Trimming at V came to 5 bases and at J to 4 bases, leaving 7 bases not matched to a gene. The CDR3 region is CASSETGKGTGELFF. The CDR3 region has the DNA TGTGCCAGCAGTGAGACAGGGAAGGGCACCGGGGAGCTGTTTTTT.

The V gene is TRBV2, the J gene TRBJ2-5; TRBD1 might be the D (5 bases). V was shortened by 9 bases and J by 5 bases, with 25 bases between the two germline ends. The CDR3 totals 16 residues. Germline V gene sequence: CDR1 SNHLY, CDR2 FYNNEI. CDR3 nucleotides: TGTGCCAGACCCTTGGGGTTGGACATCGGGCAGGAGACCCAGTACTTC. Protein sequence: CARPLGLDIGQETQYF. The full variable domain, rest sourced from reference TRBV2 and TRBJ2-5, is EPEVTQTPSHQVTQMGQEVILRCVPISNHLYFYWYRQILGQKVEFLVSFYNNEISEKSEIFDDQFSVERPDGSNFTLKIRSTKLEDSAMYFCARPLGLDIGQETQYFGPGTRLLVL.

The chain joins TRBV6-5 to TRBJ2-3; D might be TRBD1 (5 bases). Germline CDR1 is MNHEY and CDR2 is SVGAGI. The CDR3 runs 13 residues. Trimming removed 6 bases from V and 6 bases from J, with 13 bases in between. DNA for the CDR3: TGTGCCAGCAGCCTGGACAACTGGGATACGCAGTATTTT. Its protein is CASSLDNWDTQYF.

The CDR3 DNA reads as TGTGCCAGCAGCTTACTACCCCGCTACGAGCAGTACTTC. Its translation is CASSLLPRYEQYF. The V gene is TRBV7-6, the J gene TRBJ2-7; D gene uncertain. V shed 2 bases and J shed 3 bases, with 8 bases lying between them. The germline V gene encodes CDR1 SGHVS and CDR2 FNYEAQ. The CDR3 is made up of 13 amino acids.

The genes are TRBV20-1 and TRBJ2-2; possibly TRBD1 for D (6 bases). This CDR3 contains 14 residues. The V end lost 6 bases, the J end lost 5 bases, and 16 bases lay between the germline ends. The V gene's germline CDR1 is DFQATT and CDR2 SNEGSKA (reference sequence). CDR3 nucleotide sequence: TGCAGTGCCAGGGGAGCAAAGGGGACCGGGGAGCTGTTTTTT. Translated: CSARGAKGTGELFF.

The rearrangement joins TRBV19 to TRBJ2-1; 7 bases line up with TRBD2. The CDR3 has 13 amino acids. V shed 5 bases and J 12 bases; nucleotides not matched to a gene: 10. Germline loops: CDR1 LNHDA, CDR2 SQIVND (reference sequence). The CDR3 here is CASSPGLVGGQFF. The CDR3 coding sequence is TGTGCCAGTAGTCCTGGACTAGTTGGGGGGCAGTTCTTC. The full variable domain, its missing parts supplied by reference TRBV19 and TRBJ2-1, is DGGITQSPKYLFRKEGQNVTLSCEQNLNHDAMYWYRQDPGQGLRLIYYSQIVNDFQKGDIAEGYSVSREKKESFPLTVTSAQKNPTAFYLCASSPGLVGGQFFGPGTRLTVL.

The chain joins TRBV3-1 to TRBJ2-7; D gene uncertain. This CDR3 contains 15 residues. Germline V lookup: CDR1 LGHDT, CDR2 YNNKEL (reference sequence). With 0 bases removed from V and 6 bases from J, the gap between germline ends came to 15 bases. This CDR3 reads CASSQDIGPPGEQYF. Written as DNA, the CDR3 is TGTGCCAGCAGCCAAGATATAGGACCCCCGGGCGAGCAGTACTTC.